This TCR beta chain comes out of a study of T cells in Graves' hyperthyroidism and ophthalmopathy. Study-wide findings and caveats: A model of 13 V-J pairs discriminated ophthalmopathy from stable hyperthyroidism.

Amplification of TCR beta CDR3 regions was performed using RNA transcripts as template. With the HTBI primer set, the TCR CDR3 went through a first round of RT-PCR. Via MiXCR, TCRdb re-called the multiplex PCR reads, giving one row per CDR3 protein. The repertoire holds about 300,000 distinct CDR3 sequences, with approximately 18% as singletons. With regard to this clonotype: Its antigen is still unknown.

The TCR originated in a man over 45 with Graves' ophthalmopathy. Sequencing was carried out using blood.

CDR3 sequence reads: CASSLVGTGEAFF. CDR3 DNA sequence: TGTGCCAGCAGCTTAGTCGGGACAGGGGAAGCTTTCTTT. V is TRBV7-9 and J is TRBJ1-1; 9 positions agree with TRBD1. With V trimmed by 1 base and J by 8 bases, 2 bases remained unmatched. The V gene's germline CDR1 is SEHNR and CDR2 FQNEAQ (reference sequence). The CDR3 spans 13 residues.